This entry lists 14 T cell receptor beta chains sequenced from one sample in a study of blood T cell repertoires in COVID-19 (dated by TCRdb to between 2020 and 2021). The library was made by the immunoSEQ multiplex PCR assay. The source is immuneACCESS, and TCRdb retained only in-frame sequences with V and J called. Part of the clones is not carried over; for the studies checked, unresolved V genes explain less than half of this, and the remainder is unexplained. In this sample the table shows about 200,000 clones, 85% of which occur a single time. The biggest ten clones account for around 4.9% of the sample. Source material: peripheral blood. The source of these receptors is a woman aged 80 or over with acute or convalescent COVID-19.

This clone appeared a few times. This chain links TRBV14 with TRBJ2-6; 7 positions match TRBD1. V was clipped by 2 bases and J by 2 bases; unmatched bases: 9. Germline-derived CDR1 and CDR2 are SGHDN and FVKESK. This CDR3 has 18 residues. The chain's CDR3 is CASSQRPVQGPGANVLTF. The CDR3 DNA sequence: TGTGCCAGCAGCCAAAGGCCGGTACAGGGGCCTGGGGCCAACGTCCTGACTTTC. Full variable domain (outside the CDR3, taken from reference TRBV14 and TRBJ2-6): EAGVTQFPSHSVIEKGQTVTLRCDPISGHDNLYWYRRVMGKEIKFLLHFVKESKQDESGMPNNRFLAERTGGTYSTLKVQPAELEDSGVYFCASSQRPVQGPGANVLTFGAGSRLTVL.

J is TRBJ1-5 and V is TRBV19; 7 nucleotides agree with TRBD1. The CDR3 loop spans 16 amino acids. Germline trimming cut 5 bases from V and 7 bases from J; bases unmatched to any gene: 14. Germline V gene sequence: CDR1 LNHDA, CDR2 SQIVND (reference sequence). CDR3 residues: CASSPRPTGLWQPQHF. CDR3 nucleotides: TGTGCCAGTAGTCCCCGACCGACAGGGTTGTGGCAGCCCCAGCATTTT.

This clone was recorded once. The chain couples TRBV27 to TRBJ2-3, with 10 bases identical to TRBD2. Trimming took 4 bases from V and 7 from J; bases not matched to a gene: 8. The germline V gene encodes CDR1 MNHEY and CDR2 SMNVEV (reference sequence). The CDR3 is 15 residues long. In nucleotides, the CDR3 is TGTGCCAGCAGTTCTGCGCTAGCGGGAGTTAATACGCAGTATTTT. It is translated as CASSSALAGVNTQYF.

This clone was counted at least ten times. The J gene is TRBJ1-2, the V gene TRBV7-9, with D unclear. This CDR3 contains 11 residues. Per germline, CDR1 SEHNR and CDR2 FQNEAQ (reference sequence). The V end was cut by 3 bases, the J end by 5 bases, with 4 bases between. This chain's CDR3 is CASSLQYGYTF. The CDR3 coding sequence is TGTGCCAGCAGCTTGCAGTATGGCTACACCTTC.

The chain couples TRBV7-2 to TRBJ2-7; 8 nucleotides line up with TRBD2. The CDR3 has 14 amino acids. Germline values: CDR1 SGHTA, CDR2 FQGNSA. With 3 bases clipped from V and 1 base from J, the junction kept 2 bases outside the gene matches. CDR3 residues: CASSFSGISYEQYF. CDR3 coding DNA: TGTGCCAGCAGCTTTAGCGGGATTTCCTACGAGCAGTACTTC.

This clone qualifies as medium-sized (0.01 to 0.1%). CDR3 amino acids: CASSMIDSHYEQYF. CDR3 DNA: TGTGCCAGCAGTATGATCGACAGCCACTACGAGCAGTACTTC. V usage is TRBV28 and J usage is TRBJ2-7; tentative D call: TRBD1 (5 bases). Germline V lookup: CDR1 MDHEN, CDR2 SYDVKM. This CDR3 has 14 amino acids. V was cut by 5 bases and J by 3 bases, with 14 bases left in between.

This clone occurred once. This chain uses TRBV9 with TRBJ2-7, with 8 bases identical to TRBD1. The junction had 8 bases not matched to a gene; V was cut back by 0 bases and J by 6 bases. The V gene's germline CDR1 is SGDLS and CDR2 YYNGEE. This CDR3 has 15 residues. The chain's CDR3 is CASSVGGGQGIEQYF. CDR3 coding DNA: TGTGCCAGCAGCGTAGGGGGTGGACAGGGAATCGAGCAGTACTTC.

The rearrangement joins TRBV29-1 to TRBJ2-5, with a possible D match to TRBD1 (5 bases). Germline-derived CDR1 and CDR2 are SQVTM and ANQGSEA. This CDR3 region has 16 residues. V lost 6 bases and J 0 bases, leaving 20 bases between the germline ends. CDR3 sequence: CSVETPTVEYQETQYF. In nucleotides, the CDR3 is TGCAGCGTAGAAACTCCGACAGTAGAGTACCAAGAGACCCAGTACTTC.

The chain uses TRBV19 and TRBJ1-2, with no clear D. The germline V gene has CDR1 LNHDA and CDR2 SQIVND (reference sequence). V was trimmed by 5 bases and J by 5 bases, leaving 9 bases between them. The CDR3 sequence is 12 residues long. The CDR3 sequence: CASSPTSYGYTF. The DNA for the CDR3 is TGTGCCAGTAGTCCGACAAGTTATGGCTACACCTTC.

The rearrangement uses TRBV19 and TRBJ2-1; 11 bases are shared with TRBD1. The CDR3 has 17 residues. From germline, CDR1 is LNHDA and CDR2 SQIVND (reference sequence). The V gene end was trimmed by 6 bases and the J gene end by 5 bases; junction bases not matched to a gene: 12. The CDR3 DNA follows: TGTGCCAGTAGCCACCACACCGGGACAGGGGGAAACAATGAGCAGTTCTTC. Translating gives CASSHHTGTGGNNEQFF.

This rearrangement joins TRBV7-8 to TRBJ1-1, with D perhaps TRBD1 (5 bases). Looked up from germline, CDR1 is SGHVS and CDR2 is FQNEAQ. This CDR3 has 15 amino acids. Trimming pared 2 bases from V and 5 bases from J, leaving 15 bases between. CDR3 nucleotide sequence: TGTGCCAGCAGCTTATTTTCCAGGGAGGATACTGAAGCTTTCTTT. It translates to CASSLFSREDTEAFF.

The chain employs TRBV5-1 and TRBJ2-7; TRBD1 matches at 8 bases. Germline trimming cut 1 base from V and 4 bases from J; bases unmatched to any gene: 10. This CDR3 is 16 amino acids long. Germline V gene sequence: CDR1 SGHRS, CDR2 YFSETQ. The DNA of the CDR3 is TGCGCCAGCAGCTTGCGCCTAGGGGGACAGGCGTACGAGCAGTACTTC. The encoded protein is CASSLRLGGQAYEQYF.

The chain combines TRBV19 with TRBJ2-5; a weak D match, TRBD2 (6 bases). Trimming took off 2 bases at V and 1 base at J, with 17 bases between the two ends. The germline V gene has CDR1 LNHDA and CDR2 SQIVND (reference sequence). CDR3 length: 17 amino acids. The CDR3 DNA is TGTGCCAGTAGTATACGGTTGGGGGGAAGGCGCCAAGAGACCCAGTACTTC. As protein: CASSIRLGGRRQETQYF.

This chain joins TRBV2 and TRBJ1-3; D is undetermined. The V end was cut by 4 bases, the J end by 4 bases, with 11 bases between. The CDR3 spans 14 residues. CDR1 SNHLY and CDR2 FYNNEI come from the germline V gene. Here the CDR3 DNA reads TGTGCCAGCAGTGTGGGCAGGAACGGAAACACCATATATTTT. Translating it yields CASSVGRNGNTIYF.